Listed below are T cell receptor beta chains from one sample, sequenced in a study of blood T cell repertoires in COVID-19. Method: immunoSEQ multiplex PCR; TCRdb's copy keeps in-frame clones and lacks some. The sample consists of 150,000 or so clones, roughly 80% of them appearing once. Sequencing was done on a sample of PBMCs or T cells enriched from blood (not recorded which). The source is a woman aged 60-70 years who had recovered from COVID-19. CDR3s include the opening cysteine and the closing phenylalanine or tryptophan. D genes are given only for firm matches. Expanded clones get a size class; other rows say once, few or many, or leave the size out.

d_call: NA
cdr3_length: 15
clone_size: NA
j_call: TRBJ2-1
v_call: TRBV19
cdr3_aa: CASSIGPSSYNEQFF
cdr3_nt: TGTGCCAGTAGTATAGGTCCGAGCTCCTACAATGAGCAGTTCTTC

d_call: NA
cdr3_length: 14
clone_size: NA
j_call: TRBJ1-2
v_call: TRBV7-9
cdr3_aa: CASSLAPGRGGYTF
cdr3_nt: TGTGCCAGCAGCTTAGCCCCGGGCAGGGGCGGCTACACCTTC

d_call: NA
cdr3_length: 15
clone_size: NA
j_call: TRBJ1-2
v_call: TRBV7-2
cdr3_aa: CASSPPGGFSYGYTF
cdr3_nt: TGTGCCAGCAGCCCACCGGGGGGATTTTCCTATGGCTACACCTTC

d_call: NA
cdr3_length: 11
clone_size: NA
j_call: TRBJ1-2
v_call: TRBV29-1
cdr3_aa: CSVVTGRGYTF
cdr3_nt: TGCAGCGTTGTGACAGGCCGTGGCTACACCTTC

d_call: NA
cdr3_length: 16
clone_size: NA
j_call: TRBJ1-1
v_call: TRBV4-2
cdr3_aa: CASSQEWGDVNTEAFF
cdr3_nt: TGTGCCAGCAGCCAGGAGTGGGGGGACGTGAACACTGAAGCTTTCTTT

d_call: NA
cdr3_length: 14
clone_size: few
j_call: TRBJ2-3
v_call: TRBV30
cdr3_aa: CAWTPGLTPNTQYF
cdr3_nt: TGTGCCTGGACCCCCGGACTGACACCGAATACGCAGTATTTT

d_call: NA
cdr3_length: 14
clone_size: NA
j_call: TRBJ1-3
v_call: TRBV14
cdr3_aa: CASSRTGTGNTIYF
cdr3_nt: TGTGCCAGCAGCCGTACAGGGACCGGAAACACCATATATTTT

d_call: TRBD1
cdr3_length: 17
clone_size: NA
j_call: TRBJ1-6
v_call: TRBV3-1/TRBV3-2
cdr3_aa: CASSQGLFTGGNSPLHF
cdr3_nt: TGTGCCAGCAGCCAAGGTCTTTTTACAGGGGGCAATTCACCCCTCCACTTT

d_call: NA
cdr3_length: 16
clone_size: NA
j_call: TRBJ2-7
v_call: TRBV19
cdr3_aa: CASSMGRLVSSYEQYF
cdr3_nt: TGTGCCAGTAGTATGGGGCGACTGGTTAGCTCCTACGAGCAGTACTTC

d_call: TRBD1
cdr3_length: 16
clone_size: NA
j_call: TRBJ1-1
v_call: TRBV2
cdr3_aa: CASSETGGWMNTEAFF
cdr3_nt: TGTGCCAGCAGTGAGACAGGGGGCTGGATGAACACTGAAGCTTTCTTT

d_call: NA
cdr3_length: 13
clone_size: NA
j_call: TRBJ2-2
v_call: TRBV30
cdr3_aa: CAWSSGLDGELFF
cdr3_nt: TGTGCCTGGAGCTCCGGACTGGACGGGGAGCTGTTTTTT

d_call: NA
cdr3_length: 14
clone_size: many
j_call: TRBJ2-7
v_call: TRBV4-1
cdr3_aa: CASKTGGLDYEQYF
cdr3_nt: TGCGCCAGCAAAACAGGAGGGCTTGACTACGAGCAGTACTTC

d_call: TRBD2
cdr3_length: 17
clone_size: NA
j_call: TRBJ2-1
v_call: TRBV7-9
cdr3_aa: CASSAIAGRGGVDEQFF
cdr3_nt: TGTGCCAGCAGCGCAATAGCGGGGCGGGGGGGCGTCGATGAGCAGTTCTTC

d_call: NA
cdr3_length: 15
clone_size: once
j_call: TRBJ1-2
v_call: TRBV7-2
cdr3_aa: CASSLASISNYGYTF
cdr3_nt: TGTGCCAGCAGCTTAGCGTCTATCTCTAACTATGGCTACACCTTC

d_call: NA
cdr3_length: 16
clone_size: NA
j_call: TRBJ2-2
v_call: TRBV4-1
cdr3_aa: CASSQETRFNTGELFF
cdr3_nt: TGCGCCAGCAGCCAAGAGACTCGCTTTAACACCGGGGAGCTGTTTTTT

d_call: NA
cdr3_length: 13
clone_size: NA
j_call: TRBJ1-6
v_call: TRBV18
cdr3_aa: CASSPGSNSPLHF
cdr3_nt: TGTGCCAGCTCACCTGGCAGTAATTCACCCCTCCACTTT

d_call: TRBD1
cdr3_length: 14
clone_size: NA
j_call: TRBJ1-5
v_call: TRBV2
cdr3_aa: CASSGDSSYQPQHF
cdr3_nt: TGTGCCAGCAGTGGGGACAGCTCCTATCAGCCCCAGCATTTT

d_call: NA
cdr3_length: 17
clone_size: NA
j_call: TRBJ2-2
v_call: TRBV2
cdr3_aa: CASSEWHQVANTGELFF
cdr3_nt: TGTGCCAGCAGTGAATGGCATCAAGTCGCGAACACCGGGGAGCTGTTTTTT

d_call: NA
cdr3_length: 13
clone_size: NA
j_call: TRBJ1-2
v_call: TRBV29-1
cdr3_aa: CSVERARDYGYTF
cdr3_nt: TGCAGCGTTGAAAGGGCCAGGGACTATGGCTACACCTTC

d_call: NA
cdr3_length: 15
clone_size: NA
j_call: TRBJ2-5
v_call: TRBV5-1
cdr3_aa: CASSLGQIIQETQYF
cdr3_nt: TGCGCCAGCAGCTTAGGACAAATTATCCAAGAGACCCAGTACTTC

d_call: NA
cdr3_length: 16
clone_size: NA
j_call: TRBJ2-7
v_call: TRBV5-1
cdr3_aa: CASSLEDSPITYEQYF
cdr3_nt: TGCGCCAGCAGCTTGGAGGACTCTCCAATTACCTACGAGCAGTACTTC

d_call: NA
cdr3_length: 14
clone_size: NA
j_call: TRBJ1-1
v_call: TRBV7-8
cdr3_aa: CASSFQSGNTEAFF
cdr3_nt: TGTGCCAGCAGCTTTCAATCAGGGAACACTGAAGCTTTCTTT

d_call: NA
cdr3_length: 12
clone_size: NA
j_call: TRBJ1-2
v_call: TRBV7-9
cdr3_aa: CASSFGGYGYTF
cdr3_nt: TGTGCCAGCAGCTTTGGCGGCTATGGCTACACCTTC

d_call: NA
cdr3_length: 17
clone_size: NA
j_call: TRBJ2-3
v_call: TRBV19
cdr3_aa: CASSIDRSQSSTDTQYF
cdr3_nt: TGTGCCAGTAGTATAGATCGTTCTCAGTCTAGCACAGATACGCAGTATTTT

d_call: TRBD2
cdr3_length: 17
clone_size: NA
j_call: TRBJ2-3
v_call: TRBV24-1
cdr3_aa: CATSDQRLAGRTDTQYF
cdr3_nt: TGTGCCACCAGTGATCAACGACTAGCGGGGCGCACAGATACGCAGTATTTT

d_call: NA
cdr3_length: 12
clone_size: few
j_call: TRBJ2-5
v_call: TRBV12-3/TRBV12-4
cdr3_aa: CASGDAPGAQYF
cdr3_nt: TGTGCCAGCGGAGACGCCCCGGGGGCCCAGTACTTC

d_call: TRBD1
cdr3_length: 15
clone_size: NA
j_call: TRBJ1-2
v_call: TRBV6-5
cdr3_aa: CASSRGGQGAGGYTF
cdr3_nt: TGTGCCAGCAGTAGAGGGGGACAGGGGGCGGGAGGCTACACCTTC

d_call: TRBD1
cdr3_length: 13
clone_size: NA
j_call: TRBJ1-2
v_call: TRBV5-1
cdr3_aa: CASSRGQGSGYTF
cdr3_nt: TGCGCCAGCAGCAGAGGACAGGGGAGTGGCTACACCTTC

d_call: TRBD1
cdr3_length: 15
clone_size: NA
j_call: TRBJ2-7
v_call: TRBV11-1
cdr3_aa: CASTTGTGPSYEQYF
cdr3_nt: TGTGCCAGCACCACCGGGACAGGTCCCTCCTACGAGCAGTACTTC